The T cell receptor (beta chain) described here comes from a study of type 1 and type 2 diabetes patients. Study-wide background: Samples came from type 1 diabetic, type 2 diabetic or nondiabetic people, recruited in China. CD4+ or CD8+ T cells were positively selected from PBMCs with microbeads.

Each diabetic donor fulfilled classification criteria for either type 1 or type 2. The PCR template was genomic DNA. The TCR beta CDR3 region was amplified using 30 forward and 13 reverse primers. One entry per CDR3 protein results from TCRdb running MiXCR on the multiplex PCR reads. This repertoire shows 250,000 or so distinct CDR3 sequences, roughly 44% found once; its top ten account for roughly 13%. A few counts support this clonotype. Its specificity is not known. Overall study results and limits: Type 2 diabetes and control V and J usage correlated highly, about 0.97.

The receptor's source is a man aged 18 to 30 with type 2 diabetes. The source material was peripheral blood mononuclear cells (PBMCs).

The DNA of the CDR3 is TGTGCCACCAGCAGAGATTTGGATTCACCCCTCCACTTT. This translates into CATSRDLDSPLHF. J is TRBJ1-6 and V is TRBV15; D ambiguous. The CDR3 is 13 residues long. Per germline, CDR1 LNHNV and CDR2 YYDKDF (reference sequence). V dropped 0 bases and J dropped 8 bases, with 5 bases sitting between them. Using reference TRBV15 and TRBJ1-6 for the parts outside the CDR3, the full variable domain is DAMVIQNPRYQVTQFGKPVTLSCSQTLNHNVMYWYQQKSSQAPKLLFHYYDKDFNNEADTPDNFQSRRPNTSFCFLDIRSPGLGDTAMYLCATSRDLDSPLHFGNGTRLTVT.